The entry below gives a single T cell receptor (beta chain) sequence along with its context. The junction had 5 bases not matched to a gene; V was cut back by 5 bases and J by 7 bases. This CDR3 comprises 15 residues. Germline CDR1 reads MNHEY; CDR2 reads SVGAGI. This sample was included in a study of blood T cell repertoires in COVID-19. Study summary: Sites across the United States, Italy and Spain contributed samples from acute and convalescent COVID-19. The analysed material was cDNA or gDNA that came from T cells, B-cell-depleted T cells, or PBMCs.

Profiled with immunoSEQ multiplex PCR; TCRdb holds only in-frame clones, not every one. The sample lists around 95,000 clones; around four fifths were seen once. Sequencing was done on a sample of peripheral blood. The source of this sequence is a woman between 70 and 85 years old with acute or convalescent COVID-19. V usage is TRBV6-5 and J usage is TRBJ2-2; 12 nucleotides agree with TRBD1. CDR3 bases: TGTGCCAGCAGTAAGGGACAGGGGGCGAGCGGGGAGCTGTTTTTT. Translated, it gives CASSKGQGASGELFF.